Following are 4 T cell receptor beta chains from one sample sequenced in a study of CD8+CD57+ T cells in acquired aplastic anemia. The study profiled TCR beta VDJ and CDR3 using genomic DNA as template. TCRdb processed the reads anew with MiXCR; each CDR3 protein has one entry. Of 350,000 to 450,000 distinct CDR3 sequences listed, just under 70% are singletons. The sample was sorted CD4+, CD8+, or CD8+CD57+ T cells (not recorded which) from PBMCs. These receptors were taken from a human donor in good health, serving as a control.

This clonotype was seen at least ten times. This chain joins TRBV28 and TRBJ2-5; D ambiguous. CDR3 length: 15 amino acids. Germline V lookup: CDR1 MDHEN, CDR2 SYDVKM. V was pared by 4 bases and J by 0 bases, with 12 bases between. CDR3 bases: TGTGCCAGCAGTTCCACGGTTGGGTACCAAGAGACCCAGTACTTC. This codes for CASSSTVGYQETQYF.

The chain links TRBV24-1 to TRBJ2-1; D is possibly TRBD1 or TRBD2 (6 bases each). With the DNA end fitting TRBJ2-7 better, the J assignment may be wrong. CDR3 length: 13 residues. Germline CDR1 KGHDR, CDR2 SFDVKD. The CDR3 region has the DNA TGTGCCACCAGTGACAGGGGTCGGGAGAAGCAGTACTTC. This gives the protein CATSDRGREKQYF.

Comments on this clonotype: The conserved phenylalanine or tryptophan is not found at the CDR3 terminus, so this likely reflects a read error. No DNA is shown, since the ends of the CDR3 on it are uncertain; the CDR3 is the one TCRdb lists. The genes are TRBV7-2 and TRBJ2-7; TRBD1 reflects the table's D call only, with no check against the DNA. Including both end residues, the CDR3 is 13 amino acids long. The V gene's germline CDR1 is SGHTA and CDR2 FQGNSA. CDR3: CASSSAGQSTDTQ.

J is TRBJ2-5 and V is TRBV7-9, with TRBD2 identical over 7 bases. Germline lookup yields CDR1 SEHNR and CDR2 FQNEAQ (reference sequence). The V gene end was trimmed by 2 bases and the J gene end by 8 bases; junction bases not matched to a gene: 8. There are 14 residues in the CDR3. CDR3 bases: TGTGCCAGCAGCTTACCCTCCACGGGGGGTACCCAGTACTTC. Translating gives CASSLPSTGGTQYF. Full variable domain (rest looked up from reference TRBV7-9 and TRBJ2-5): DTGVSQNPRHKITKRGQNVTFRCDPISEHNRLYWYRQTLGQGPEFLTYFQNEAQLEKSRLLSDRFSAERPKGSFSTLEIQRTEQGDSAMYLCASSLPSTGGTQYFGPGTRLLVL.